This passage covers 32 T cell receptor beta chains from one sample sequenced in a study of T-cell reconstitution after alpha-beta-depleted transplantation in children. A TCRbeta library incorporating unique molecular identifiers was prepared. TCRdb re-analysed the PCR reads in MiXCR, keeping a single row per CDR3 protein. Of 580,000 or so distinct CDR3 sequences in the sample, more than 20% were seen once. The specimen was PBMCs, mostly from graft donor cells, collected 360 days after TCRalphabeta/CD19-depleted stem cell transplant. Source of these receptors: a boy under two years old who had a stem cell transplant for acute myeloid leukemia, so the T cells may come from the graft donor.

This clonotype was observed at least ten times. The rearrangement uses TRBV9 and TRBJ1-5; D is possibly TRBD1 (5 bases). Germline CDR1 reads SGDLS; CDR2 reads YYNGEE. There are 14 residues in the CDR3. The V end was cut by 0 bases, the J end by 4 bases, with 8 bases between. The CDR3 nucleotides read TGTGCCAGCAGCGTAGGAACAGGTAATCAGCCCCAGCATTTT. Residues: CASSVGTGNQPQHF.

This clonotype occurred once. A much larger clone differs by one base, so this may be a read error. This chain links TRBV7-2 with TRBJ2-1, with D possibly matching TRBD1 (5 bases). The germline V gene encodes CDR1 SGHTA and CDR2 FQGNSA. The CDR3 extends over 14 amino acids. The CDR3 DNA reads TGTGCCAGCAGCCCCCAGGCAGGGATGAATGAGAAGTTCTTC. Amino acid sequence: CASSPQAGMNEKFF.

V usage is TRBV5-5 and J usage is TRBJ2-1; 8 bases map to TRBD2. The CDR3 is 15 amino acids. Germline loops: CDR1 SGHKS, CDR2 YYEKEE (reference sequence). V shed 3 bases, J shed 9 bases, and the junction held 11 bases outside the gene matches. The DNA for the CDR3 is TGTGCCAGCAGCTCCGCGGGGGGTAGGGGGGGTGAGCAGTTCTTC. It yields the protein CASSSAGGRGGEQFF.

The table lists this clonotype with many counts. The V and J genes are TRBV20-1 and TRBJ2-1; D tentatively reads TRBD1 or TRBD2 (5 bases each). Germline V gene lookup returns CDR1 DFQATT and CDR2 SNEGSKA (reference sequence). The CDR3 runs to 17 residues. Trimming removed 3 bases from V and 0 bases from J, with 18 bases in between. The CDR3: CSARRFLTRGSYNEQFF. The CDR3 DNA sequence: TGCAGTGCTAGGAGATTCCTTACTAGGGGCTCCTACAATGAGCAGTTCTTC.

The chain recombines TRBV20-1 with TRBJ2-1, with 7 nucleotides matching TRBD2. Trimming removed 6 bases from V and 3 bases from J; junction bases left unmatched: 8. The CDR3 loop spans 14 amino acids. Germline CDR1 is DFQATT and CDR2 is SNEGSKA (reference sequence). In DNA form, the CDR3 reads TGCAGTGCCGTCGGGGGGACTCTCTACAATGAGCAGTTCTTC. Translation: CSAVGGTLYNEQFF.

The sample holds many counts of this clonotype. In nucleotides, the CDR3 is TGTGCCAGCTCACCCGGGACAGAAAACATTCAGTACTTC. This translates into CASSPGTENIQYF. The V gene is TRBV18, the J gene TRBJ2-4; 7 bases align to TRBD1. Germline CDR1 KGHSH, CDR2 LQKENI. This CDR3 has 13 residues. V lost 3 bases and J lost 5; bases outside the gene matches: 1.

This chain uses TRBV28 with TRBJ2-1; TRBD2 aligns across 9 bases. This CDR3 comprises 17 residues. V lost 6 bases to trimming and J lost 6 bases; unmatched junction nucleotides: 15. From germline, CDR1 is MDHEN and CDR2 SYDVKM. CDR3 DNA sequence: TGTGCCAGCAGCCCTACTCCGGGACTAGCCTCCCCCAATGAGCAGTTCTTC. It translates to CASSPTPGLASPNEQFF.

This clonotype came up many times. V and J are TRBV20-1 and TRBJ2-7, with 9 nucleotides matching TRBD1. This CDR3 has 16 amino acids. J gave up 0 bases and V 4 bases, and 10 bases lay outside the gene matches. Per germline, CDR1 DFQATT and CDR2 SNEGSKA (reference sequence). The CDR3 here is CSATSPDRGISYEQYF. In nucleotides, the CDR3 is TGCAGTGCTACATCACCGGACAGGGGCATCTCCTACGAGCAGTACTTC.

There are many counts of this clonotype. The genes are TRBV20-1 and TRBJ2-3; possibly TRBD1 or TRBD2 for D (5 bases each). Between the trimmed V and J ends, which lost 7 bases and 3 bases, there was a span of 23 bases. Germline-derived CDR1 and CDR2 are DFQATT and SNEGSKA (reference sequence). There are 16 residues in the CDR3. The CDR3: CSGRQDTNRVTDTQYF. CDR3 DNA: TGCAGTGGGAGGCAGGACACCAACCGGGTGACAGATACGCAGTATTTT.

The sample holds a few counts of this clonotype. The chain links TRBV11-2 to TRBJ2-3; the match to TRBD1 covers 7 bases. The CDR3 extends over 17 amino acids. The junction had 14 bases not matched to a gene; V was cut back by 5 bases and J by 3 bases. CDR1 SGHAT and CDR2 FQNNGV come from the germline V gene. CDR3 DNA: TGTGCCAGCAGCCAGGGGGTGGCAGGGGATAGGACAGATACGCAGTATTTT. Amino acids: CASSQGVAGDRTDTQYF.

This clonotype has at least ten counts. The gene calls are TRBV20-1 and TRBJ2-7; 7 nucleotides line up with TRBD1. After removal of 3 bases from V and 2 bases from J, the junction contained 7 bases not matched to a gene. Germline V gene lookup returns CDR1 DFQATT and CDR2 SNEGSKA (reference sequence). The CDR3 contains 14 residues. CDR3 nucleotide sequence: TGCAGTGCTAGCCCTCGGACAGGTACCTACGAGCAGTACGTC. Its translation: CSASPRTGTYEQYV.

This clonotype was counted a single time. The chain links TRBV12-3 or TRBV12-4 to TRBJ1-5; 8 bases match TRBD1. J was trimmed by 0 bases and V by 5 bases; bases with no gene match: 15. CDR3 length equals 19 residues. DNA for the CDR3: TGTGCCAGCAGTGTGGTACCCGGGACAGGCGAATATAGCAATCAGCCCCAGCATTTT. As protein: CASSVVPGTGEYSNQPQHF.

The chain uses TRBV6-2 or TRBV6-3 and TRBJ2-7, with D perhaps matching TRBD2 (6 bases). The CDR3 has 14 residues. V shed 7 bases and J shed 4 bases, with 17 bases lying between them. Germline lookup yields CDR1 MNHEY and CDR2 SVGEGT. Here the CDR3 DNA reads TGTGCCAGCAACCGATACCGGGAGCAATACGAGCAGTACTTC. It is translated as CASNRYREQYEQYF.

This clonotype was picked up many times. CDR3: CASSLVVSYEQYF. The CDR3, as DNA: TGTGCCAGCAGCTTAGTCGTTTCCTACGAGCAGTACTTC. The rearrangement uses TRBV7-2 and TRBJ2-7; no clear D gene. Between the trimmed V and J ends, which lost 1 base and 1 base, there was a span of 5 bases. This CDR3 spans 13 amino acids. Looked up from germline, CDR1 is SGHTA and CDR2 is FQGNSA.

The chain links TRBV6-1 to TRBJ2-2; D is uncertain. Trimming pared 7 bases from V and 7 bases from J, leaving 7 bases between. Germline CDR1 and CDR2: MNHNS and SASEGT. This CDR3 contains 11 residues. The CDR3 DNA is TGTGCCAGCAATCGTGTCGGGGAGCTGTTTTTT. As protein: CASNRVGELFF.

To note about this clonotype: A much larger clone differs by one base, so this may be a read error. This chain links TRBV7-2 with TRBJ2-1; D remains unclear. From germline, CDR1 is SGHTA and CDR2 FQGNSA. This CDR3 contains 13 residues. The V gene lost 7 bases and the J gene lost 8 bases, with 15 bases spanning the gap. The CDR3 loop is CASTLTAWDEQFF. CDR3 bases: TGTGCCAGCACCCTGACCGCGTGGGATGAGCAGTTCTTC.

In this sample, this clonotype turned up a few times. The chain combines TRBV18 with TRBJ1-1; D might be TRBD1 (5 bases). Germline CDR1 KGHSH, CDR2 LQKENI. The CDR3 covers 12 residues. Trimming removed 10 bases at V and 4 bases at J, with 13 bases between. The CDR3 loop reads CATAERGTEAFF. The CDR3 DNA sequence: TGTGCCACCGCGGAGAGGGGCACTGAAGCTTTCTTT.

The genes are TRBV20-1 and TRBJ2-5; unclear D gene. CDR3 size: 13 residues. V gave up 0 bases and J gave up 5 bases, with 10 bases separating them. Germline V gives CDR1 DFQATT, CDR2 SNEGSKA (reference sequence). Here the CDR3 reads CSARDFLSETQYF. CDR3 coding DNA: TGCAGTGCTAGAGATTTCTTGAGCGAGACCCAGTACTTC.

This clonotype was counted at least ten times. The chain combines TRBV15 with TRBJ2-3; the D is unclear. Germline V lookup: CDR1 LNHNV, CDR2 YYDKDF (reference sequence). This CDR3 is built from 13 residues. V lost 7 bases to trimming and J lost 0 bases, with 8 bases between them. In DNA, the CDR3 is TGTGCCACCACGGCGCCTAGCACAGATACGCAGTATTTT. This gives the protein CATTAPSTDTQYF.

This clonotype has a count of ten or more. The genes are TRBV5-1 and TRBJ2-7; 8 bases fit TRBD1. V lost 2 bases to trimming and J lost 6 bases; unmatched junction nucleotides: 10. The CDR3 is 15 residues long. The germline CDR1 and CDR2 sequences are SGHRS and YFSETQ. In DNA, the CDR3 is TGCGCCAGCAGCTTATCTCCTCAGACAGGGGTCGAGCAGTACGTC. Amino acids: CASSLSPQTGVEQYV.

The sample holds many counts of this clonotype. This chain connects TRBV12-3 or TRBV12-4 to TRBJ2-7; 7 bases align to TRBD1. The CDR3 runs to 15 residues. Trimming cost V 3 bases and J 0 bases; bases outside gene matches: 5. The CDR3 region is CASSFRGPSSYEQYF. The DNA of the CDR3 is TGTGCCAGCAGTTTTAGGGGGCCAAGCTCCTACGAGCAGTACTTC.

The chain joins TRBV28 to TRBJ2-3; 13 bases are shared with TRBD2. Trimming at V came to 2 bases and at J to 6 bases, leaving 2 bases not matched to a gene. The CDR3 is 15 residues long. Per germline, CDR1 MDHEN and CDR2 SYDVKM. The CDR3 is CASSLGLAGDDTQYF. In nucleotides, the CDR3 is TGTGCCAGCAGTTTAGGACTAGCGGGGGATGATACGCAGTATTTT.

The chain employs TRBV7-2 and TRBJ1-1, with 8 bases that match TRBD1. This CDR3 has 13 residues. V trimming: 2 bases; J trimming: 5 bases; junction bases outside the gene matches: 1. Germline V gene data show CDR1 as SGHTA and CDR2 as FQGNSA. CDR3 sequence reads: CASSLWTGTEAFF. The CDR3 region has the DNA TGTGCCAGCAGCTTATGGACAGGGACTGAAGCTTTCTTT.

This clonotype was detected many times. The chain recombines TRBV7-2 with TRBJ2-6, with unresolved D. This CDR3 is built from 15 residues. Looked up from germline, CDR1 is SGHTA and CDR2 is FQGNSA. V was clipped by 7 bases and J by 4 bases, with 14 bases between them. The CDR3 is CASTNVGSGANVLTF. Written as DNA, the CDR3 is TGTGCCAGCACCAATGTAGGATCCGGGGCCAACGTCCTGACTTTC.

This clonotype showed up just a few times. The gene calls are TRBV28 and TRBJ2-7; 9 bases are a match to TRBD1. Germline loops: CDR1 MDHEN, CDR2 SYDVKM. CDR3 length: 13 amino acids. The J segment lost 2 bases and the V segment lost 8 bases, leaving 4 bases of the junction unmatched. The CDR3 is CASGGQGTYEQYV. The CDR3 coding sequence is TGTGCCAGCGGAGGACAGGGGACCTACGAGCAGTACGTC.

The CDR3 region has the DNA TGCAGTGCTTTCCGGACAGGACAAGAGACCCAGTACTTC. Translating gives CSAFRTGQETQYF. The rearrangement links TRBV20-1 to TRBJ2-5; 7 positions match TRBD1. CDR1 and CDR2 (germline): DFQATT, SNEGSKA (reference sequence). CDR3 size: 13 residues. After removal of 5 bases from V and 2 bases from J, the junction contained 5 bases not matched to a gene.

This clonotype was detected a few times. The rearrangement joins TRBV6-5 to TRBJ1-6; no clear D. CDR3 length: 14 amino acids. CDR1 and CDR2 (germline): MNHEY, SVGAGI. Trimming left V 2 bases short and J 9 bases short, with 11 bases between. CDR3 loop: CASSYDQLGSPLHF. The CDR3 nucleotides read TGTGCCAGCAGTTACGACCAACTGGGTTCACCCCTCCACTTT.

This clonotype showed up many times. The CDR3 sequence: CASSPLPAWQETQYF. The CDR3 nucleotides are TGTGCCAGCAGCCCGTTACCGGCCTGGCAAGAGACCCAGTACTTC. The chain links TRBV27 to TRBJ2-5; D is undetermined. V was shortened by 6 bases and J by 2 bases, with 16 bases between the two germline ends. The length of the CDR3 is 15 residues. CDR1 is MNHEY, CDR2 SMNVEV, per germline (reference sequence).

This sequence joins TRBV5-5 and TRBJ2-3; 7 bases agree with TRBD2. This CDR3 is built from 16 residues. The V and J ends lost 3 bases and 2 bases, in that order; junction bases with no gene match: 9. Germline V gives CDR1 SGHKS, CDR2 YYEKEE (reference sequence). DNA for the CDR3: TGTGCCAGCAGCTGGACTAGTTCCCCCTTCACAGATACGCAGTATTTT. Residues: CASSWTSSPFTDTQYF.

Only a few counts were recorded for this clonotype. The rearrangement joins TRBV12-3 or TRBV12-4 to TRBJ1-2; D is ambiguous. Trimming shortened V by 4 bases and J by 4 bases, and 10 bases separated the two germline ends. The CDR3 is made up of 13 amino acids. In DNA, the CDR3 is TGTGCCAGCAGTTCCTTCAGGCGCTATGGCTACACCTTC. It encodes CASSSFRRYGYTF.

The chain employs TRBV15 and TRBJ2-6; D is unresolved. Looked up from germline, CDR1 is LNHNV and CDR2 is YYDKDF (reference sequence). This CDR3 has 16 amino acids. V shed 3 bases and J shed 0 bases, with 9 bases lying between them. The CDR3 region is CATSSGSYSGANVLTF. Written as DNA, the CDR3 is TGTGCCACCAGCAGTGGTAGCTACTCTGGGGCCAACGTCCTGACTTTC.

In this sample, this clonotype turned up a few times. CDR3 in amino acids: CASRIRQSNEQFF. The CDR3 DNA sequence: TGTGCCAGCAGGATCCGACAGTCCAATGAGCAGTTCTTC. The chain has TRBV7-2 and TRBJ2-1; a weak D match, TRBD1 (5 bases). This CDR3 region has 13 residues. Trimming left V 6 bases short and J 6 bases short, with 12 bases between. Germline V gene lookup returns CDR1 SGHTA and CDR2 FQGNSA.